Each of the 20 T cell receptor beta chains below was sequenced from the same sample in a study of blood T cell repertoires in COVID-19. Method: immunoSEQ multiplex PCR; TCRdb's copy keeps in-frame clones and lacks some. The sample carries around 57,000 clones, 79% recorded once. Sequenced: peripheral blood. These receptors were taken from a woman aged 65 to 85 with acute or convalescent COVID-19.

The gene calls are TRBV7-3 and TRBJ1-2; weak D call: TRBD1 (5 bases). The CDR3 extends over 15 amino acids. The V and J ends lost 0 bases and 2 bases respectively, with 10 bases between them. The germline gives CDR1 SGHTA, CDR2 FQGTGA. CDR3 sequence: CASSLTQGPNYGYTF. DNA of the CDR3: TGTGCCAGCAGCTTAACCCAGGGTCCCAACTATGGCTACACCTTC. The variable domain in full, with the rest retrieved from reference TRBV7-3 and TRBJ1-2, is GAGVSQTPSNKVTEKGKYVELRCDPISGHTALYWYRQSLGQGPEFLIYFQGTGAADDSGLPNDRFFAVRPEGSVSTLKIQRTERGDSAVYLCASSLTQGPNYGYTFGSGTRLTVV.

This rearrangement joins TRBV5-4 to TRBJ1-2; D is unclear. CDR1 and CDR2 (germline): SGHNT, YYREEE (reference sequence). CDR3 size: 13 residues. With 3 bases removed from V and 8 bases from J, the gap between germline ends came to 14 bases. The CDR3 loop reads CASSSWAAGGYTF. The DNA of the CDR3 is TGTGCCAGCAGCTCCTGGGCCGCTGGGGGCTACACCTTC.

V gene TRBV5-4 combines with J gene TRBJ1-2; perhaps TRBD1 as D (5 bases). V lost 5 bases and J lost 3, with 14 bases in between. Per germline, CDR1 SGHNT and CDR2 YYREEE (reference sequence). This CDR3 spans 14 amino acids. CDR3 loop: CASRGLLSDYGYTF. In nucleotides, the CDR3 is TGTGCCAGCAGGGGACTCCTAAGTGACTATGGCTACACCTTC.

This clone was observed a handful of times. The genes are TRBV20-1 and TRBJ2-1, with a possible D match to TRBD1 (6 bases). Trimming took off 3 bases at V and 5 bases at J, with 17 bases between the two ends. CDR3 length equals 15 residues. CDR1 and CDR2 (germline): DFQATT, SNEGSKA (reference sequence). CDR3 region: CSASYIGTKNNEQFF. The CDR3 coding sequence is TGCAGTGCTAGTTATATCGGGACAAAGAACAATGAGCAGTTCTTC.

The V gene is TRBV12-3 or TRBV12-4, the J gene TRBJ1-2, with D hard to call. The CDR3 loop spans 13 amino acids. Between the trimmed V and J ends, which lost 6 bases and 4 bases, there was a span of 12 bases. CDR3 nucleotides: TGTGCCAGCAGCTTCACTAGAGGCTATGGCTACACCTTC. Its protein product is CASSFTRGYGYTF.

The gene calls are TRBV20-1 and TRBJ2-3; D may be TRBD2 (6 bases). The CDR3 has 11 residues. V dropped 6 bases and J dropped 5 bases, with 9 bases sitting between them. Germline values: CDR1 DFQATT, CDR2 SNEGSKA (reference sequence). The CDR3 DNA reads TGCAGTGCGGTTAGCGGAGATACGCAGTATTTT. Translating it yields CSAVSGDTQYF.

The rearrangement joins TRBV9 to TRBJ1-2; 9 bases fit TRBD1. The CDR3 sequence is 16 residues long. V shed 4 bases and J 3 bases; nucleotides not matched to a gene: 10. The germline CDR1 and CDR2 sequences are SGDLS and YYNGEE. DNA of the CDR3: TGTGCCAGCAGCACGCCGACCGGGACAGGGCACTATGGCTACACCTTC. Protein product: CASSTPTGTGHYGYTF.

In its sample, this clone was seen a few times. The chain uses TRBV29-1 and TRBJ1-1; 7 nucleotides line up with TRBD1. The germline V gene has CDR1 SQVTM and CDR2 ANQGSEA. Germline trimming cut 5 bases from V and 1 base from J; bases unmatched to any gene: 4. The CDR3 has 13 amino acids. CDR3 bases: TGCAGCGTTATTGACAGGGCGAACACTGAAGCTTTCTTT. Translation gives CSVIDRANTEAFF.

This clone was found once. The chain is built from TRBV5-1 and TRBJ2-2; possible D gene TRBD1, 6 bases. The germline CDR1 and CDR2 sequences are SGHRS and YFSETQ. The V end was cut by 0 bases, the J end by 7 bases, with 19 bases between. The CDR3 loop spans 17 amino acids. The CDR3 sequence is CASSLARGVRSGGELFF. The CDR3 bases are TGCGCCAGCAGCTTGGCCAGGGGAGTCAGGTCGGGCGGGGAGCTGTTTTTT.

The CDR3 protein is CSVEYLNVLFF. In nucleotides, the CDR3 is TGCAGCGTTGAATACCTAAACGTCCTGTTTTTT. The rearrangement joins TRBV29-1 to TRBJ1-4; D call uncertain. With 2 bases removed from V and 14 bases from J, the gap between germline ends came to 12 bases. Germline lookup yields CDR1 SQVTM and CDR2 ANQGSEA. The CDR3 has 11 residues.

This clone was counted once. The chain carries TRBV10-3 and TRBJ2-5; no clear D. With 8 bases removed from V and 3 bases from J, the gap between germline ends came to 10 bases. The germline V gene encodes CDR1 ENHRY and CDR2 SYGVKD. The CDR3 has 12 residues. The CDR3: CAIALNEETQYF. DNA for the CDR3: TGTGCCATCGCTCTAAATGAAGAGACCCAGTACTTC.

The chain carries TRBV6-2 or TRBV6-3 and TRBJ2-3; no clear D gene. In germline, CDR1 is MNHEY, CDR2 SVGEGT. The CDR3 is 13 residues long. Trimming pared 6 bases from V and 6 bases from J, leaving 13 bases between. Written as DNA, the CDR3 is TGTGCCAGCAGACCTGGGCGCCCTGATACGCAGTATTTT. Amino acids: CASRPGRPDTQYF.

The chain's CDR3 is CAGRQPGGGTQYF. The CDR3, as DNA: TGTGCCGGTAGACAACCGGGAGGGGGGACCCAGTACTTC. The chain joins TRBV6-5 to TRBJ2-5, with 8 bases lining up with TRBD2. The V gene's germline CDR1 is MNHEY and CDR2 SVGAGI. The CDR3 consists of 13 residues. The junction had 12 bases not matched to a gene; V was cut back by 11 bases and J by 7 bases.

By sample fraction, this clone is medium-sized. The V and J genes are TRBV10-2 and TRBJ1-2; D is possibly TRBD1 (6 bases). CDR1 is WSHSY, CDR2 SAAADI, per germline. The CDR3 length is 17 residues. The V gene lost 0 bases and the J gene lost 8 bases, with 22 bases spanning the gap. In DNA form, the CDR3 reads TGCGCCAGCAGTGAGTCGACCAGGGGATCCATTCACGGAGGCTACACCTTC. As protein: CASSESTRGSIHGGYTF.

The gene calls are TRBV4-2 and TRBJ2-2; D is possibly TRBD1 (5 bases). The germline CDR1 and CDR2 sequences are LGHNA and YNFKEQ. This CDR3 has 15 amino acids. Trimming removed 4 bases at V and 1 base at J, with 10 bases between. CDR3 DNA sequence: TGTGCCAGCAGCCCCGAGGACATGAACACCGGGGAGCTGTTTTTT. This sequence encodes CASSPEDMNTGELFF.

This chain joins TRBV5-1 and TRBJ2-7; 8 nucleotides agree with TRBD1. Germline V gene lookup returns CDR1 SGHRS and CDR2 YFSETQ. This CDR3 has 12 amino acids. The V gene end was trimmed by 4 bases and the J gene end by 5 bases; junction bases not matched to a gene: 2. Here the CDR3 DNA reads TGCGCCAGCAGCAAGACAGGGGACGAGCAGTACTTC. Its translation: CASSKTGDEQYF.

This clone has just one count. This chain uses TRBV6-5 with TRBJ1-2, with a tentative D call TRBD1 (6 bases). The CDR3 consists of 13 residues. V dropped 8 bases and J dropped 4 bases, with 14 bases sitting between them. The germline V gene has CDR1 MNHEY and CDR2 SVGAGI. The CDR3 nucleotides are TGTGCCAGCGCCCGGGACACCCTCTATGGCTACACCTTC. This codes for CASARDTLYGYTF.

The J gene is TRBJ2-7, the V gene TRBV16; 7 bases align to TRBD2. This CDR3 region has 13 residues. The germline CDR1 and CDR2 sequences are KGHSY and FQNENV. The junction had 7 bases not matched to a gene; V was cut back by 2 bases and J by 9 bases. The CDR3 protein is CASSQAGGGLQYF. Written as DNA, the CDR3 is TGTGCCAGCAGCCAAGCCGGCGGGGGACTGCAGTACTTC.

This clone appeared a single time. The CDR3 region is CASKGQGYTGELFF. CDR3 nucleotide sequence: TGTGCCAGCAAGGGACAGGGATACACCGGGGAGCTGTTTTTT. The genes are TRBV6-5 and TRBJ2-2; TRBD1 aligns across 9 bases. Germline CDR1 reads MNHEY; CDR2 reads SVGAGI. The CDR3 is 14 residues long. V shed 7 bases, J shed 3 bases, and the junction held 3 bases outside the gene matches.

This clone was seen a handful of times. The chain employs TRBV19 and TRBJ1-2, with a possible D match to TRBD1 (5 bases). The germline CDR1 and CDR2 sequences are LNHDA and SQIVND (reference sequence). The CDR3 contains 16 residues. V was pared by 2 bases and J by 0 bases, with 13 bases between. CDR3 protein: CASSISPQGTNYGYTF. The CDR3 DNA sequence: TGTGCCAGTAGTATAAGTCCCCAGGGAACTAACTATGGCTACACCTTC.